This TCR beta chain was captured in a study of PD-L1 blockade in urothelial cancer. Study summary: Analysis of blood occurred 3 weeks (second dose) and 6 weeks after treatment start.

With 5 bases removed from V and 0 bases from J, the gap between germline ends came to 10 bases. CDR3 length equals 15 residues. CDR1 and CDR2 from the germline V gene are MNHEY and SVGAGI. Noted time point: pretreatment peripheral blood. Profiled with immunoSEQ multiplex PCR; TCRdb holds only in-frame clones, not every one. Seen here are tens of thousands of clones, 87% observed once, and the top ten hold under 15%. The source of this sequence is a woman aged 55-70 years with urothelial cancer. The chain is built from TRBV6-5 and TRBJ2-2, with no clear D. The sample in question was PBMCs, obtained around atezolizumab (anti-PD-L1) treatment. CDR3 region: CASSLGKSNTGELFF. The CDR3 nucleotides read TGTGCCAGCAGTCTAGGAAAATCGAACACCGGGGAGCTGTTTTTT.